The subject of this entry is one T cell receptor (beta chain). The antigen remains undetermined. The CDR3 sequence is 18 residues long. The trim removed 1 base at V and 4 bases at J, leaving 9 bases unmatched. Germline assignment: CDR1 MNHEY and CDR2 SMNVEV (reference sequence). The entry originates in a study of cytomegalovirus exposure and HLA in healthy donors. General study results and limits: Association of 16,951 TCR beta sequences with HLA alleles was found at 0.05 false discovery rate in a later analysis. A later analysis showed HLA-associated TCR beta chains outstripping equally common others in clonal expansion.

The donors were healthy bone marrow donors. Primers included in the PCR were 60 Vbeta and 13 Jbeta primers. Only in-frame clones appear in the TCRdb table, and some are missing; sequencing was by immunoSEQ multiplex PCR. The sample table includes over 100,000 clones. This clonotype was sampled from a man aged 35 to 55 in good health and CMV-seropositive. The chain is built from TRBV27 and TRBJ2-2; the match to TRBD1 covers 10 bases. The sample consisted of PBMCs. CDR3 DNA: TGTGCCAGCAGTTTATTAGCTCCGGGACAGGGGACCACCGGGGAGCTGTTTTTT. Translated, it gives CASSLLAPGQGTTGELFF.